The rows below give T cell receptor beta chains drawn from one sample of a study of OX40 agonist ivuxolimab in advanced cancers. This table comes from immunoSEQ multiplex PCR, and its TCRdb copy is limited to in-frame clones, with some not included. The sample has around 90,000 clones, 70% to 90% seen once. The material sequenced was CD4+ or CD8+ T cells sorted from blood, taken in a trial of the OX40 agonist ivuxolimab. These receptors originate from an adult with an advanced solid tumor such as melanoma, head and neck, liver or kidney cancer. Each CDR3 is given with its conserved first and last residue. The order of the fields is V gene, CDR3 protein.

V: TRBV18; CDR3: CASSPTSGLVVDTQYF
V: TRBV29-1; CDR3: CSVEGGQNSYEQYF
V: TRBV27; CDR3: CASSPARIVTSYNEQFF
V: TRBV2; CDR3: CASSEALGTALYEQYF
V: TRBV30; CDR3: CAWDTTVEAFF
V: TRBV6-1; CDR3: CASSELSGANVLTF
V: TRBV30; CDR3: CAWSRETGNTIYF
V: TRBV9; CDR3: CASSWGGRSNEQFF
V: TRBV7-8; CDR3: CASQSASYNEQFF
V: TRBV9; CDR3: CASSRSGSNNEQFF
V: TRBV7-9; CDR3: CASSLAYRDRHEQYF
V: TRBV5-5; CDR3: CASSLDRGAYEQYF
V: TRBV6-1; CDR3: CASRAGEPNEKLFF
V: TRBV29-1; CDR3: CSVEESSGRSYEQYF
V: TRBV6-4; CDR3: CASILEASGGATQYF
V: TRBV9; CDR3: CASSVVPGDATGELFF
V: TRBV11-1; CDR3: CASSQMGGLAGIYNEQFF
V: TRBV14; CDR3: CASSLSRSGNYEQYF
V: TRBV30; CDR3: CAWSVSNYGYTF
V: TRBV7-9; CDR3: CASRAMGTSVNTGELFF
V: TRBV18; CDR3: CASSRGRGETQYF
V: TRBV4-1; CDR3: CASSQGLAANTGELFF